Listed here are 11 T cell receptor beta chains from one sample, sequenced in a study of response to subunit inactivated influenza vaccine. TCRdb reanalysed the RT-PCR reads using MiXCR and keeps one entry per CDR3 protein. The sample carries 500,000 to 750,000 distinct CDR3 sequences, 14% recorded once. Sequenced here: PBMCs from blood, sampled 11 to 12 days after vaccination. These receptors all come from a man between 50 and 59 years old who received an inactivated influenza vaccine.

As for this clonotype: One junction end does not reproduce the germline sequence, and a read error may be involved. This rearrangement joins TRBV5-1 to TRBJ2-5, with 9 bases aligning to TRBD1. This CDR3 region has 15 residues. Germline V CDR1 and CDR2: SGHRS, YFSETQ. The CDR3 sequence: CASSSSPTGGETQYF. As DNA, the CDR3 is TGCGCGAGCAGCTCCTCCCCGACAGGGGGAGAGACCCAGTACTTC.

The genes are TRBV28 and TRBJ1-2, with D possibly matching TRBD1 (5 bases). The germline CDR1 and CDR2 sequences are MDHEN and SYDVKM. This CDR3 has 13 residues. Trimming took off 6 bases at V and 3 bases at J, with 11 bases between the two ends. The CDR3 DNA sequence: TGTGCCAGCAGGCCCCAGGGACACTATGGCTACACCTTC. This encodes CASRPQGHYGYTF.

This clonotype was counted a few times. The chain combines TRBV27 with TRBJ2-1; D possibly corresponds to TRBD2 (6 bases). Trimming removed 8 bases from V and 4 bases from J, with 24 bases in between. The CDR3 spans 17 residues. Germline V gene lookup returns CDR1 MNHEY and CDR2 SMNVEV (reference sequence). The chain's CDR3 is CASALIGGMGVYNEQFF. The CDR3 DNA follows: TGTGCCAGCGCCCTCATAGGAGGGATGGGTGTATACAATGAGCAGTTCTTC.

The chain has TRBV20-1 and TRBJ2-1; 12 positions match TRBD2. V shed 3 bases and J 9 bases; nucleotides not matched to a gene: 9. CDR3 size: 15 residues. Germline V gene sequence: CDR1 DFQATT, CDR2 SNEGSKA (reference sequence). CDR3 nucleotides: TGCAGTGCTAGTGTGGTGGCTAGCGGGAGGGCTGAGCAGTTCTTC. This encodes CSASVVASGRAEQFF.

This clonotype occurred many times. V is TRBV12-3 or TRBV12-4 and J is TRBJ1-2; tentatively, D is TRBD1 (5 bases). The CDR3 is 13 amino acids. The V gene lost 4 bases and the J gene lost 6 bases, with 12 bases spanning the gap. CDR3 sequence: CASSWTSLDGYTF. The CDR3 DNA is TGTGCCAGCAGTTGGACATCCCTGGATGGCTACACCTTC.

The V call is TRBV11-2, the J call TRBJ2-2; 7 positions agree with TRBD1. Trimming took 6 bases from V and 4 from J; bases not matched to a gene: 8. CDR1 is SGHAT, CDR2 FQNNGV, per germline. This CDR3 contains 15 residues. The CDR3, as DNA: TGTGCCAGCAGGCGAATGACAGGGACCACCGGGGAGCTGTTTTTT. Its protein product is CASRRMTGTTGELFF.

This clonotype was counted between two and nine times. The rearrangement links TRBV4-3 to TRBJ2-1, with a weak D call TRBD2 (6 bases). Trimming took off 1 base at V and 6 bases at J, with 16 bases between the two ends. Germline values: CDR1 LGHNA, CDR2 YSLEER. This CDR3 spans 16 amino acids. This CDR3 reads CASSQGGGRRGNEQFF. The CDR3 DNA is TGCGCCAGCAGCCAAGGTGGTGGGAGGAGGGGCAATGAGCAGTTCTTC.

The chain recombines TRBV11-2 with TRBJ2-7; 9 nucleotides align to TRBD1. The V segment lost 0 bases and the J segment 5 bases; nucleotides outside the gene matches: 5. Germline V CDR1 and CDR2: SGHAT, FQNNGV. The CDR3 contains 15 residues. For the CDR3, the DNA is TGTGCCAGCAGCTTAGAAGGGACAGGGTTCAACGAGCAGTACTTC. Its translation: CASSLEGTGFNEQYF.

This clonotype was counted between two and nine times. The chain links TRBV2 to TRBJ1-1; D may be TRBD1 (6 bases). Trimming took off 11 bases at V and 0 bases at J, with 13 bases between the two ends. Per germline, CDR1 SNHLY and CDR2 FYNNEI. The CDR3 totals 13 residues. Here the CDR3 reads CAGAGTLNTEAFF. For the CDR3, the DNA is TGTGCCGGAGCCGGGACACTGAACACTGAAGCTTTCTTT.

The CDR3 protein is CASSQQGQGTEAFF. The CDR3 region has the DNA TGTGCCAGCAGCCAACAGGGCCAGGGCACTGAAGCTTTCTTT. The chain recombines TRBV3-1 with TRBJ1-1; maybe TRBD1 (5 bases). The germline CDR1 and CDR2 sequences are LGHDT and YNNKEL (reference sequence). Between the trimmed V and J ends, which lost 2 bases and 4 bases, there was a span of 11 bases. The CDR3 has 14 amino acids.

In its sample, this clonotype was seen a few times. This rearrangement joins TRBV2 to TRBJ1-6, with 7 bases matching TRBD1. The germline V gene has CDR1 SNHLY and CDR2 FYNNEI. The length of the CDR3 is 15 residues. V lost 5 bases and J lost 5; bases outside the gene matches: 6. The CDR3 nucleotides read TGTGCCAGCAGTCGGGACAGAACTAATAATTCACCCCTCCACTTT. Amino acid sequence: CASSRDRTNNSPLHF. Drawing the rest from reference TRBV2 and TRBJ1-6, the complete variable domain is EPEVTQTPSHQVTQMGQEVILRCVPISNHLYFYWYRQILGQKVEFLVSFYNNEISEKSEIFDDQFSVERPDGSNFTLKIRSTKLEDSAMYFCASSRDRTNNSPLHFGNGTRLTVT.